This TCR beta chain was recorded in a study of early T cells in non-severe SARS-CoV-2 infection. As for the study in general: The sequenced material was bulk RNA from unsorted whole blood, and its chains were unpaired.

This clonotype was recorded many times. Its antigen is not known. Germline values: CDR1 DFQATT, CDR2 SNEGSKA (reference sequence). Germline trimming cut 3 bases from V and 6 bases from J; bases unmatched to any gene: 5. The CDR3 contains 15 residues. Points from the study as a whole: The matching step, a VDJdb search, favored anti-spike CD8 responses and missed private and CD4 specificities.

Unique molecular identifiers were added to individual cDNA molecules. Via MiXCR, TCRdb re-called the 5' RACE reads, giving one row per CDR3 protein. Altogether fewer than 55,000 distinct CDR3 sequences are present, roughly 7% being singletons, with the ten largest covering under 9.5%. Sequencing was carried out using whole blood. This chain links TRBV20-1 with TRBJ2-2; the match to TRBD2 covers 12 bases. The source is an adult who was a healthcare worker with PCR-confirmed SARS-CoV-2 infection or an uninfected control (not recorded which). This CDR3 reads CSARTSGGRAGELFF. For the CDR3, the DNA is TGCAGTGCTAGGACTAGCGGGGGCCGAGCCGGGGAGCTGTTTTTT.